This T cell receptor beta chain was found in a study of vaccination and CD4 T cells after COVID-19. Looking at the study overall: Vaccinees got either two BNT162b2 doses or two mRNA-1273 doses.

CDR3 length equals 16 residues. Per the germline V gene, CDR1 is SSHAT and CDR2 is FNYEAQ (reference sequence). Study results and limitations: There was no significant change from roughly 22 to 38 median reactive clonotypes. Among convalescent patients, a median roughly 90% of reactive clones emerged only after vaccination.

The treatment was: roughly ten-day PBMC culture with coronavirus spike peptide pools or control peptides (ViraFEST assay). Harvesting of the unexposed donor's CD4+ T cells predated the COVID-19 pandemic (2011-2018). Turning to this clonotype: Its antigen is not known. The junction does not match germline at one end; this may be a read error.

The Oncomine TCR Beta short-read assay sequenced DNA from cultured CD4+ T cells. DNA came from CD4+ T cells after culture. One entry per CDR3 protein, called by TCRdb with MiXCR from the PCR reads. This table has about 7,800 distinct CDR3 sequences, roughly 43% appearing once. Sequencing was done on a sample of CD4+ T cells from blood, cultured in vitro. The gene calls are TRBV7-7 and TRBJ2-1, with 12 positions matching TRBD2. The sequence was collected from a human donor in good health. The CDR3 region is CASSLRLAGEYNEQFF. The CDR3 DNA reads as TGTGCTAGCAGCTTGAGACTAGCGGGAGAGTACAATGAGCAGTTCTTC. The full variable domain, its missing parts supplied by reference TRBV7-7 and TRBJ2-1, is GAGVSQSPRYKVTKRGQDVTLRCDPISSHATLYWYQQALGQGPEFLTYFNYEAQPDKSGLPSDRFSAERPEGSISTLTIQRTEQRDSAMYRCASSLRLAGEYNEQFFGPGTRLTVL.